This T cell receptor (beta chain) appears in the sequencing data of a study of Graves' ophthalmopathy and Graves' hyperthyroidism. General study results and limits: A 13-signature model separated ophthalmopathy from stable hyperthyroidism, reaching roughly 85% sensitivity and roughly 84% specificity cross-validated.

Scientists amplified the TCR beta CDR3 regions from RNA transcripts. RT-PCR with HTBI primers came first, then second-round multiplex PCR. MiXCR, applied by TCRdb to the multiplex PCR reads, yields one record per CDR3 protein. The sample lists 300,000 or so distinct CDR3 sequences; about 17% were seen once. About this clonotype itself: Its antigen is as yet unknown.

The CDR3 covers 15 residues. Trimming pared 2 bases from V and 1 base from J, leaving 12 bases between. Germline V gene lookup returns CDR1 LGHDT and CDR2 YNNKEL (reference sequence). The study enrolled ophthalmopathy donors with moderate-to-severe activity, CAS ≥3, NOSPECS ≥4 and duration under 3 months. Patients were excluded if they had other autoimmune diseases or uncontrolled infections, and likewise if pregnancy or lactation applied. Each diagnosis was determined on the basis of clinical symptoms, serum thyroxine, TRAb, thyroid ultrasound and orbital computed tomography. V gene TRBV3-1 combines with J gene TRBJ2-7; tentative D call: TRBD1 (6 bases). This sequence was found in an adult man with Graves' ophthalmopathy. The sample taken for sequencing was peripheral blood. CDR3 DNA: TGTGCCAGCAGCCAATCCCCAGGGGAATCCTACGAGCAGTACTTC. This translates into CASSQSPGESYEQYF.